This passage covers 32 T cell receptor beta chains from one sample sequenced in a study of OX40 agonist ivuxolimab in advanced cancers. Library preparation used the immunoSEQ multiplex PCR assay. TCRdb provides this immuneACCESS table in a form limited to in-frame rearrangements. Some clones are lacking; in checked studies, under half of them reflect an unresolved V gene, and why the rest are absent is not known. This sample is represented by about 80,000 clones; more than 70% of them were singletons. Around 0.5% of the sample rests with the top ten. This specimen was CD4+ or CD8+ T cells sorted from blood, taken in a trial of the OX40 agonist ivuxolimab. The receptor source for this set is an adult with an advanced solid tumor such as melanoma, head and neck, liver or kidney cancer.

The gene calls are TRBV7-8 and TRBJ1-5; unclear D gene. V dropped 8 bases and J dropped 2 bases, with 16 bases sitting between them. The CDR3 consists of 15 residues. CDR1 is SGHVS, CDR2 FQNEAQ, per germline. The DNA for the CDR3 is TGTGCCAGCGGAAGACTGGTCGTGGGCAATCAGCCCCAGCATTTT. Translated, it gives CASGRLVVGNQPQHF.

The V gene is TRBV10-3, the J gene TRBJ2-1, with D unclear. The length of the CDR3 is 18 residues. CDR1 and CDR2 from the germline V gene are ENHRY and SYGVKD. Trimming took 10 bases from V and 1 from J, leaving 26 bases between them. The chain's CDR3 is CANGPPREKDGSYNEQFF. The DNA of the CDR3 is TGTGCCAACGGCCCCCCCAGAGAGAAGGACGGGTCCTACAATGAGCAGTTCTTC.

The V and J genes are TRBV9 and TRBJ1-2; possible D gene TRBD1, 6 bases. V was cut by 2 bases and J by 4 bases, with 9 bases left in between. CDR3 size: 13 residues. The germline V gene has CDR1 SGDLS and CDR2 YYNGEE. The CDR3 DNA reads as TGTGCCAGCAGCGTTACAGGGCTCTATGGCTACACCTTC. This encodes CASSVTGLYGYTF.

The chain has TRBV10-3 and TRBJ1-1; D might be TRBD1 (5 bases). The germline CDR1 and CDR2 sequences are ENHRY and SYGVKD. With 3 bases removed from V and 0 bases from J, the gap between germline ends came to 8 bases. The CDR3 covers 14 residues. CDR3 sequence reads: CAISDGDLNTEAFF. The DNA for the CDR3 is TGTGCCATCAGTGATGGGGACTTGAACACTGAAGCTTTCTTT.

The rearrangement links TRBV2 to TRBJ1-2, with D possibly TRBD1 on 6 matching bases. Trimming removed 7 bases from V and 1 base from J, with 10 bases in between. The CDR3 consists of 13 residues. Germline CDR1 reads SNHLY; CDR2 reads FYNNEI. CDR3 residues: CASMTGGNYGYTF. The CDR3 bases are TGTGCCAGCATGACAGGAGGTAACTATGGCTACACCTTC.

This chain joins TRBV29-1 and TRBJ1-4; TRBD1 agrees at 8 bases. V lost 7 bases and J lost 8; bases outside the gene matches: 9. Germline V lookup: CDR1 SQVTM, CDR2 ANQGSEA. The CDR3 consists of 13 residues. CDR3 loop: CSARTGSSEKLFF. CDR3 bases: TGCAGCGCCAGGACAGGGAGCTCCGAAAAACTGTTTTTT. Complete variable domain (other parts from reference TRBV29-1 and TRBJ1-4): SAVISQKPSRDICQRGTSLTIQCQVDSQVTMMFWYRQQPGQSLTLIATANQGSEATYESGFVIDKFPISRPNLTFSTLTVSNMSPEDSSIYLCSARTGSSEKLFFGSGTQLSVL.

Concerning this clone itself: Likely a read error: the CDR3 ends without its conserved phenylalanine or tryptophan. The gene calls are TRBV5-5 and TRBJ1-6; D is undetermined. CDR3 size: 15 residues. V was shortened by 4 bases and J by 8 bases, with 16 bases between the two germline ends. The germline V gene has CDR1 SGHKS and CDR2 YYEKEE (reference sequence). CDR3 loop: CASSRTRAADSPLHL. DNA of the CDR3: TGTGCCAGCAGCCGGACGAGGGCGGCAGATTCACCCCTCCACCTT.

The rearrangement uses TRBV6-1 and TRBJ2-5; D ambiguous. The CDR3 consists of 11 residues. The germline V and J ends were trimmed by 2 bases and 5 bases, with 3 bases remaining between them. Germline V lookup: CDR1 MNHNS, CDR2 SASEGT. Here the CDR3 reads CASSELETQYF. The CDR3 DNA reads TGTGCCAGCAGTGAATTGGAGACCCAGTACTTC.

The chain couples TRBV9 to TRBJ2-3; 12 nucleotides align to TRBD2. The CDR3 length is 17 residues. Trimming took 4 bases from V and 0 from J; bases not matched to a gene: 6. Germline V gene sequence: CDR1 SGDLS, CDR2 YYNGEE. Here the CDR3 reads CASSQGLAGYSTDTQYF. The CDR3 nucleotides read TGTGCCAGCAGCCAGGGACTAGCGGGCTATAGCACAGATACGCAGTATTTT.

J is TRBJ1-1 and V is TRBV6-1; D might be TRBD1 (5 bases). The CDR3 has 14 amino acids. Germline V gene sequence: CDR1 MNHNS, CDR2 SASEGT. Trimming removed 4 bases at V and 0 bases at J, with 9 bases between. CDR3 amino acids: CASSGVQVNTEAFF. The CDR3, as DNA: TGTGCCAGCAGTGGAGTACAGGTGAACACTGAAGCTTTCTTT.

The genes are TRBV18 and TRBJ1-2; 8 positions agree with TRBD1. The CDR3 extends over 13 amino acids. The junction had 5 bases not matched to a gene; V was cut back by 3 bases and J by 8 bases. Germline V gene data show CDR1 as KGHSH and CDR2 as LQKENI. CDR3 residues: CASSPGQVRGYTF. The CDR3 coding sequence is TGTGCCAGCTCACCGGGACAGGTCAGGGGCTACACCTTC.

The V gene is TRBV5-5, the J gene TRBJ2-7; the match to TRBD1 covers 8 bases. V lost 2 bases, J lost 4 bases, and 8 bases stayed unmatched. The CDR3 sequence is 15 residues long. Germline-derived CDR1 and CDR2 are SGHKS and YYEKEE (reference sequence). The CDR3 spells CASSLPGTGLYEQYF. The CDR3 DNA is TGTGCCAGCAGCTTACCCGGGACAGGATTATACGAGCAGTACTTC. The full variable domain, rest sourced from reference TRBV5-5 and TRBJ2-7, is DAGVTQSPTHLIKTRGQQVTLRCSPISGHKSVSWYQQVLGQGPQFIFQYYEKEERGRGNFPDRFSARQFPNYSSELNVNALLLGDSALYLCASSLPGTGLYEQYFGPGTRLTVT.

J is TRBJ2-1 and V is TRBV5-1, with 8 bases matching TRBD2. Germline loops: CDR1 SGHRS, CDR2 YFSETQ. CDR3 size: 16 residues. Losses at the gene ends were 1 base for V and 0 bases for J; bases not matched to a gene: 3. CDR3 residues: CASSLSGTSSYNEQFF. In DNA, the CDR3 is TGCGCCAGCAGCTTGTCGGGGACTAGCTCCTACAATGAGCAGTTCTTC.

The rearrangement joins TRBV6-1 to TRBJ2-3, with no clear D. Germline assignment: CDR1 MNHNS and CDR2 SASEGT. Trimming stripped 7 bases from V and 1 base from J, with 12 bases between. This CDR3 is 14 amino acids long. For the CDR3, the DNA is TGTGCCAGCAACCGCGTGTACGGCACAGATACGCAGTATTTT. It encodes CASNRVYGTDTQYF.

The chain is built from TRBV2 and TRBJ1-2; 7 bases line up with TRBD1. The germline V gene has CDR1 SNHLY and CDR2 FYNNEI. CDR3 size: 14 residues. V was pared by 4 bases and J by 5 bases, with 7 bases of the junction left unmatched. The CDR3 bases are TGTGCCAGCAGTGGGGACAGCCGATATTATGGCTACACCTTC. Protein sequence: CASSGDSRYYGYTF.

This sequence joins TRBV7-2 and TRBJ2-7; no firm D call. The germline V gene encodes CDR1 SGHTA and CDR2 FQGNSA. V was clipped by 0 bases and J by 2 bases, with 2 bases between them. The CDR3 runs 12 residues. The CDR3 is CASSLAAYEQYF. The CDR3 nucleotides read TGTGCCAGCAGCTTAGCCGCCTACGAGCAGTACTTC.

The CDR3 reads CASWGGAAGEDTQYF. DNA of the CDR3: TGTGCCAGTTGGGGGGGGGCGGCTGGAGAAGATACGCAGTATTTT. V and J are TRBV27 and TRBJ2-3, with D possibly matching TRBD2 (7 bases). V lost 9 bases, J lost 5 bases, and 21 bases lay in between. Germline assignment: CDR1 MNHEY and CDR2 SMNVEV (reference sequence). There are 15 residues in the CDR3.

This chain joins TRBV5-1 and TRBJ2-6, with D maybe TRBD1 (5 bases). With 0 bases removed from V and 0 bases from J, the gap between germline ends came to 10 bases. CDR1 and CDR2 from the germline V gene are SGHRS and YFSETQ. CDR3 length equals 17 residues. The CDR3 here is CASSLDDSYSGANVLTF. The CDR3 nucleotides read TGCGCCAGCAGCTTGGACGACAGCTACTCTGGGGCCAACGTCCTGACTTTC. The complete variable domain, with remaining parts taken from reference TRBV5-1 and TRBJ2-6, reads KAGVTQTPRYLIKTRGQQVTLSCSPISGHRSVSWYQQTPGQGLQFLFEYFSETQRNKGNFPGRFSGRQFSNSRSEMNVSTLELGDSALYLCASSLDDSYSGANVLTFGAGSRLTVL.

The chain joins TRBV7-6 to TRBJ2-2; maybe TRBD2 (5 bases). The CDR3 has 17 residues. Germline V gene data show CDR1 as SGHVS and CDR2 as FNYEAQ. Trimming stripped 0 bases from V and 6 bases from J, with 17 bases between. The CDR3 protein is CASSLARRRIRAGELFF. Here the CDR3 DNA reads TGTGCCAGCAGCTTAGCACGGAGGAGAATTAGGGCCGGGGAGCTGTTTTTT.

CDR3 in DNA: TGTGCCAGCAGAGGAGGTCGGGACAGGTCCAATGAGCAGTTCTTC. Its translation: CASRGGRDRSNEQFF. The rearrangement links TRBV2 to TRBJ2-1, with 8 bases lining up with TRBD1. With 6 bases clipped from V and 6 bases from J, the junction kept 10 bases outside the gene matches. This CDR3 is 15 amino acids long. CDR1 is SNHLY and CDR2 is FYNNEI in the germline V gene.

CDR3 coding DNA: TGTGCCAGCAGCCGGGGACAGGGTCAAGAGACCCAGTACTTC. It yields the protein CASSRGQGQETQYF. This sequence joins TRBV7-6 and TRBJ2-5; TRBD1 aligns across 9 bases. This CDR3 spans 14 amino acids. With 5 bases clipped from V and 2 bases from J, the junction kept 3 bases outside the gene matches. CDR1 SGHVS and CDR2 FNYEAQ come from the germline V gene.

The chain carries TRBV5-4 and TRBJ1-3, with a tentative D call TRBD1 (5 bases). From germline, CDR1 is SGHNT and CDR2 YYREEE (reference sequence). Trimming stripped 0 bases from V and 0 bases from J, with 13 bases between. The CDR3 is made up of 17 amino acids. The CDR3 loop is CASSLGGGSDSGNTIYF. DNA for the CDR3: TGTGCCAGCAGCTTGGGGGGCGGTTCCGACTCTGGAAACACCATATATTTT.

The chain combines TRBV19 with TRBJ2-1, with 9 bases that match TRBD2. The CDR3 loop spans 15 amino acids. V trimming: 8 bases; J trimming: 1 base; junction bases outside the gene matches: 6. Germline V gene data show CDR1 as LNHDA and CDR2 as SQIVND (reference sequence). CDR3 nucleotides: TGTGCCAGTGGAGAAAGCGGGGGGTCCTACAATGAGCAGTTCTTC. This sequence encodes CASGESGGSYNEQFF.

The chain recombines TRBV5-1 with TRBJ2-2, with TRBD1 matching over 8 bases. Germline assignment: CDR1 SGHRS and CDR2 YFSETQ. J was trimmed by 1 base and V by 4 bases; bases with no gene match: 9. The CDR3 consists of 17 residues. DNA of the CDR3: TGCGCCAGCAGCGCAGATACAGGGGGTTGGAACACCGGGGAGCTGTTTTTT. Its protein is CASSADTGGWNTGELFF.

The chain uses TRBV6-1 and TRBJ2-7, with 7 bases lining up with TRBD1. Trimming at V came to 4 bases and at J to 3 bases, leaving 3 bases not matched to a gene. This CDR3 spans 13 amino acids. Germline lookup yields CDR1 MNHNS and CDR2 SASEGT. The chain's CDR3 is CASSARDSYEQYF. The CDR3 DNA reads TGTGCCAGCAGTGCCCGGGACAGCTACGAGCAGTACTTC.

This clone occurred once. The chain employs TRBV4-2 and TRBJ2-7; D may be TRBD1 (6 bases). The CDR3 is 17 residues long. V shed 1 base and J shed 6 bases, with 22 bases lying between them. Germline CDR1 reads LGHNA; CDR2 reads YNFKEQ. CDR3 DNA: TGTGCCAGCAGCCAAGGGTTTAGAGACAGGACTTTGTTCGAGCAGTACTTC. It yields the protein CASSQGFRDRTLFEQYF.

The chain recombines TRBV4-3 with TRBJ1-2; D possibly corresponds to TRBD1 (5 bases). Trimming took off 1 base at V and 4 bases at J, with 16 bases between the two ends. In germline, CDR1 is LGHNA, CDR2 YSLEER. The CDR3 length is 16 residues. CDR3 nucleotides: TGCGCCAGCAGCCAAGGGGGGTCAGGAGAATCCTATGGCTACACCTTC. Translating gives CASSQGGSGESYGYTF.

The chain couples TRBV7-6 to TRBJ2-7; D possibly corresponds to TRBD1 (5 bases). The length of the CDR3 is 12 residues. V was cut by 3 bases and J by 6 bases, with 9 bases left in between. The germline gives CDR1 SGHVS, CDR2 FNYEAQ. The CDR3 nucleotides read TGTGCCAGCAGCTTGCCAGGGTCCGAGCAGTACTTC. Encoded protein: CASSLPGSEQYF.

The J gene is TRBJ1-1, the V gene TRBV10-1; TRBD1 is a possible D gene (5 bases). The CDR3 length is 16 residues. In germline, CDR1 is WNHNN, CDR2 SYGVQD (reference sequence). The ends were cut back, 3 bases at V and 7 bases at J, with 21 bases in the middle. The CDR3 DNA follows: TGCGCCAGCAGTGAAACGCCTCTGGGCAGGGCGGGTGAAGCTTTCTTT. This codes for CASSETPLGRAGEAFF.

The chain employs TRBV6-5 and TRBJ1-1, with D tentatively TRBD1 (6 bases). The germline V gene has CDR1 MNHEY and CDR2 SVGAGI. V shed 2 bases and J shed 3 bases, with 16 bases lying between them. The CDR3 has 16 amino acids. The CDR3 DNA follows: TGTGCCAGCAGTTACCTCCCCCGGGGGCTAGACACTGAAGCTTTCTTT. Its protein is CASSYLPRGLDTEAFF.

The V and J genes are TRBV2 and TRBJ2-3; 8 bases align to TRBD1. V was clipped by 7 bases and J by 1 base; unmatched bases: 4. The CDR3 extends over 14 amino acids. Germline CDR1 SNHLY, CDR2 FYNNEI. CDR3 sequence: CASKATGGTDTQYF. Here the CDR3 DNA reads TGTGCCAGCAAAGCGACAGGGGGCACAGATACGCAGTATTTT. Together with reference TRBV2 and TRBJ2-3, the CDR3 gives the full variable domain: EPEVTQTPSHQVTQMGQEVILRCVPISNHLYFYWYRQILGQKVEFLVSFYNNEISEKSEIFDDQFSVERPDGSNFTLKIRSTKLEDSAMYFCASKATGGTDTQYFGPGTRLTVL.

This chain uses TRBV5-1 with TRBJ2-5; D possibly corresponds to TRBD2 (6 bases). Germline V lookup: CDR1 SGHRS, CDR2 YFSETQ. This CDR3 is built from 13 residues. V dropped 5 bases and J dropped 2 bases, with 10 bases sitting between them. CDR3 bases: TGCGCCAGCAGGCGGGGCCTTCAAGAGACCCAGTACTTC. It specifies CASRRGLQETQYF.